The present entry profiles one TCR beta chain with its context. Its target is not known. Genomic DNA belonging to each subset was distributed in equal measure over several immunoSEQ plates. Method: immunoSEQ multiplex PCR; TCRdb's copy keeps in-frame clones and lacks some. The table has a few hundred thousand clones, approximately 79% seen once; the top ten hold 10%. The sample originates from a study of shared clonotypes between healthy human individuals. Study-wide results and limits: All-four-donor shared clonotypes had higher generation probabilities than non-shared clonotypes did. Among the subsets, naive ones generally showed larger estimated richness than memory ones.

V lost 7 bases, J lost 0 bases, and 9 bases lay in between. The CDR3 sequence is 13 residues long. Germline V lookup: CDR1 SGHRS, CDR2 YFSETQ. Donors were healthy HIV-negative adults without recent acute infections or vaccinations. The chain couples TRBV5-1 to TRBJ2-3, with D maybe TRBD2 (6 bases). The sample was memory CD4+ T cells sorted from blood. The subset was: CD45RA-negative fraction. The receptor was isolated from a man under 40 in good health. The CDR3 loop is CASGTSSTDTQYF. The CDR3 DNA sequence: TGCGCCAGCGGGACTTCTAGCACAGATACGCAGTATTTT. Together with reference TRBV5-1 and TRBJ2-3, the CDR3 gives the full variable domain: KAGVTQTPRYLIKTRGQQVTLSCSPISGHRSVSWYQQTPGQGLQFLFEYFSETQRNKGNFPGRFSGRQFSNSRSEMNVSTLELGDSALYLCASGTSSTDTQYFGPGTRLTVL.